Listed here are 21 T cell receptor beta chains from one sample, sequenced in a study of blood T cells in healthy people across ages. A J-beta primer mix and a sample-barcoded 5' primer were used in a second PCR of about 7 to 12 cycles. TCRdb analysed the 5' RACE reads with MiXCR anew, one entry per CDR3 protein. In the table there are 780,000 or so distinct CDR3 sequences, roughly 50% of which are singletons. The source material was blood. These receptors were obtained from a man between 35 and 55 years old in good health.

The rearrangement uses TRBV6-6 and TRBJ2-5, with a tentative D call TRBD2 (5 bases). From germline, CDR1 is MNHNY and CDR2 SVGAGI (reference sequence). V gave up 2 bases and J gave up 4 bases, with 8 bases separating them. This CDR3 comprises 13 residues. The CDR3 here is CASSYGGGETQYF. The CDR3 DNA follows: TGTGCCAGCAGTTACGGAGGAGGAGAGACCCAGTACTTC.

This clonotype was detected a few times. V is TRBV27 and J is TRBJ2-7; the D gene is possibly TRBD1 (5 bases). The CDR3 consists of 15 residues. The germline gives CDR1 MNHEY, CDR2 SMNVEV (reference sequence). The germline V and J ends were trimmed by 3 bases and 2 bases, with 14 bases remaining between them. The CDR3 protein is CASSFVKGITYEQYF. As DNA, the CDR3 is TGTGCCAGCAGTTTTGTAAAGGGGATTACCTACGAGCAGTACTTC.

The V gene is TRBV24-1, the J gene TRBJ2-7, with D perhaps matching TRBD2 (6 bases). The CDR3 has 13 amino acids. Germline lookup yields CDR1 KGHDR and CDR2 SFDVKD. V lost 6 bases to trimming and J lost 0 bases, with 8 bases between them. CDR3 residues: CATSQGGSYEQYF. In DNA form, the CDR3 reads TGTGCCACCAGTCAGGGAGGCTCCTACGAGCAGTACTTC.

The J gene is TRBJ1-5, the V gene TRBV7-9; the match to TRBD1 covers 8 bases. Germline V CDR1 and CDR2: SEHNR, FQNEAQ (reference sequence). Germline trimming cut 4 bases from V and 9 bases from J; bases unmatched to any gene: 8. The CDR3 is 14 amino acids. The CDR3 here is CASSSTQGQAPQHF. CDR3 sequence (DNA): TGTGCCAGCAGCTCGACGCAGGGACAGGCGCCCCAGCATTTT.

The chain has TRBV9 and TRBJ1-4; D not certain. Trimming removed 3 bases at V and 0 bases at J, with 12 bases between. Germline loops: CDR1 SGDLS, CDR2 YYNGEE. The CDR3 is made up of 16 amino acids. CDR3 loop: CASSATAGPTNEKLFF. CDR3 bases: TGTGCCAGCAGCGCCACTGCAGGCCCAACTAATGAAAAACTGTTTTTT.

This clonotype was counted ten times or more. V is TRBV20-1 and J is TRBJ2-1; 9 nucleotides align to TRBD1. The V gene's germline CDR1 is DFQATT and CDR2 SNEGSKA (reference sequence). This CDR3 spans 15 amino acids. J gave up 5 bases and V 4 bases, and 9 bases lay outside the gene matches. Written as DNA, the CDR3 is TGCAGTGCTACCCGTGGGGACAGGGATAACAATGAGCAGTTCTTC. This sequence encodes CSATRGDRDNNEQFF.

This clonotype turned up a few times. The chain carries TRBV12-3 or TRBV12-4 and TRBJ1-2; a weak D match, TRBD1 (6 bases). The ends were cut back, 6 bases at V and 8 bases at J, with 25 bases in the middle. The CDR3 extends over 16 amino acids. The CDR3 DNA reads TGTGCCAGCAGGACAGAATTTCACAGGGATGGAAAGGGCTACACCTTC. It is translated as CASRTEFHRDGKGYTF.

V is TRBV28 and J is TRBJ1-4; D ambiguous. Trimming stripped 5 bases from V and 8 bases from J, with 18 bases between. Germline V gene lookup returns CDR1 MDHEN and CDR2 SYDVKM. The CDR3 has 15 amino acids. The CDR3 here is CASSVSSGLGEKLFF. The CDR3, as DNA: TGTGCCAGCAGTGTCTCATCGGGGTTAGGAGAAAAACTGTTTTTT.

The rearrangement joins TRBV10-3 to TRBJ1-5; unclear D gene. V was cut by 2 bases and J by 3 bases, with 17 bases left in between. Looked up from germline, CDR1 is ENHRY and CDR2 is SYGVKD. There are 17 residues in the CDR3. The CDR3 sequence: CAISENAGRSSNQPQHF. Here the CDR3 DNA reads TGTGCCATCAGTGAGAATGCCGGCAGGAGCTCCAATCAGCCCCAGCATTTT.

The chain couples TRBV5-1 to TRBJ2-5; 9 bases are a match to TRBD2. The CDR3 runs to 15 residues. Trimming cost V 0 bases and J 5 bases; bases outside gene matches: 5. Germline V gene data show CDR1 as SGHRS and CDR2 as YFSETQ. CDR3 nucleotides: TGCGCCAGCAGCTTGGGCAGCGGGGGGTCGGAGACCCAGTACTTC. Amino acid sequence: CASSLGSGGSETQYF.

The chain joins TRBV5-1 to TRBJ1-4; no reliable D call. Germline V gene lookup returns CDR1 SGHRS and CDR2 YFSETQ. Trimming pared 0 bases from V and 8 bases from J, leaving 14 bases between. The CDR3 is 15 amino acids. The CDR3 DNA sequence: TGCGCCAGCAGCTTGGTACCGCAAACGGGAGAAAAACTGTTTTTT. This translates into CASSLVPQTGEKLFF.

This chain connects TRBV15 to TRBJ2-5; TRBD1 matches at 9 bases. With V trimmed by 3 bases and J by 11 bases, 13 bases remained unmatched. Per the germline V gene, CDR1 is LNHNV and CDR2 is YYDKDF (reference sequence). The CDR3 spans 15 residues. The CDR3 sequence: CATSSRDRVNNEQYF. CDR3 coding DNA: TGTGCCACCAGCAGTCGGGACAGGGTTAACAATGAGCAGTACTTC.

This chain joins TRBV7-3 and TRBJ2-7, with TRBD2 matching over 14 bases. The trim removed 10 bases at V and 0 bases at J, leaving 14 bases unmatched. The CDR3 totals 18 residues. Germline CDR1 SGHTA, CDR2 FQGTGA. CDR3 nucleotide sequence: TGTGCCATGAGGGGACTAGCGGGAGCCCTCCCCCCCTCCTACGAGCAGTACTTC. Translation gives CAMRGLAGALPPSYEQYF.

In this sample, this clonotype turned up once. The chain uses TRBV5-4 and TRBJ2-7; no clear D gene. The CDR3 is 15 residues long. In germline, CDR1 is SGHNT, CDR2 YYREEE (reference sequence). Deletions cut 0 bases from V and 2 bases from J, with 12 bases between. The CDR3 loop reads CASSLVPLTAYEQYF. In DNA form, the CDR3 reads TGTGCCAGCAGCTTGGTACCCCTGACGGCCTACGAGCAGTACTTC.

This clonotype was detected a few times. The chain carries TRBV9 and TRBJ2-3; 7 bases line up with TRBD1. The CDR3 length is 16 residues. From germline, CDR1 is SGDLS and CDR2 YYNGEE. J was trimmed by 1 base and V by 0 bases; bases with no gene match: 5. The CDR3 DNA reads TGTGCCAGCAGCGTAGGGGCTCAGGGGGGCACAGATACGCAGTATTTT. This encodes CASSVGAQGGTDTQYF.

V gene TRBV3-1 combines with J gene TRBJ1-2, with 8 bases fitting TRBD1. Germline V CDR1 and CDR2: LGHDT, YNNKEL (reference sequence). This CDR3 has 16 residues. V was pared by 2 bases and J by 4 bases, with 9 bases of the junction left unmatched. CDR3 DNA sequence: TGTGCCAGCAGCCAACGAGCGACAGGGGATCCCTATGGCTACACCTTC. This gives the protein CASSQRATGDPYGYTF.

The chain uses TRBV20-1 and TRBJ2-5, with TRBD2 matching over 7 bases. CDR1 is DFQATT, CDR2 SNEGSKA, per germline (reference sequence). J lost 0 bases, V lost 5 bases, and 9 bases had no gene match. This CDR3 spans 15 amino acids. CDR3 sequence: CSAPLAGINQETQYF. The CDR3 nucleotides are TGCAGTGCTCCCTTAGCGGGTATAAACCAAGAGACCCAGTACTTC.

This clonotype was counted ten times or more. J is TRBJ2-7 and V is TRBV29-1; TRBD1 aligns across 7 bases. Germline-derived CDR1 and CDR2 are SQVTM and ANQGSEA. V trimming: 4 bases; J trimming: 4 bases; junction bases outside the gene matches: 4. This CDR3 has 12 residues. In nucleotides, the CDR3 is TGCAGCGTTGCCGGGACAGCGTACGAGCAGTACTTC. Amino acids: CSVAGTAYEQYF.

This rearrangement joins TRBV20-1 to TRBJ2-7; D might be TRBD2 (6 bases). TRBJ2-1 explains the end of the DNA better; the J call may be wrong. The CDR3 sequence is 16 residues long. Looked up from germline, CDR1 is DFQATT and CDR2 is SNEGSKA (reference sequence). CDR3 sequence (DNA): TGCAGTGCTAGAAGTCAATTAGGAGGGCCTGGATATGAGCAGTTCTTC. It translates to CSARSQLGGPGYEQFF.

The chain recombines TRBV28 with TRBJ1-4; 7 bases line up with TRBD1. Germline V gene sequence: CDR1 MDHEN, CDR2 SYDVKM. V was clipped by 6 bases and J by 5 bases; unmatched bases: 9. The CDR3 covers 15 residues. The CDR3 is CASRIMGQQNEKLFF. The CDR3 DNA is TGTGCCAGCAGAATAATGGGACAGCAGAATGAAAAACTGTTTTTT.

This chain joins TRBV27 and TRBJ2-7, with 7 positions matching TRBD1. Per the germline V gene, CDR1 is MNHEY and CDR2 is SMNVEV (reference sequence). There are 17 residues in the CDR3. V lost 6 bases, J lost 0 bases, and 14 bases stayed unmatched. For the CDR3, the DNA is TGTGCCAGCAGCTACCGAATCCGGGACAGTACCTCCTACGAGCAGTACTTC. It translates to CASSYRIRDSTSYEQYF.